Listed here are 25 T cell receptor beta chains from one sample, sequenced in a study of CXCR3-negative and CXCR3-positive naive CD8 T cells. Study results and caveats: More hydrophobic TRB CDR3s occurred in CXCR3-positive than in CXCR3-negative naive cells.

The libraries of TRB cDNA were constructed through 5' RACE using UMI labels. TCRdb reprocessed the 5' RACE reads, keeping one entry per CDR3 protein, no DNA. Recorded here are 90,000 to 150,000 distinct CDR3 sequences; the top ten clones represent just over 0.35%. For these receptors, no antigen is known. The sequenced sample consisted of naive CXCR3+ CD8+ T cells from blood. Subset given: CD45RO-CCR7+CD27+CD95- naive CD8+ T cells expressing CXCR3 (TNR3+). These receptors all come from a human donor in good health. Some clones in this sample may be carry-over from other donors' samples.

V usage is TRBV29-1 and J usage is TRBJ2-3; as DNA is missing, the TRBD1 call by TCRdb cannot be tested. CDR1 and CDR2 (germline): SQVTM, ANQGSEA. The CDR3 is made up of 17 amino acids. The CDR3 sequence: CSVDGDRGASSTDTQYF.

This chain connects TRBV7-3 to TRBJ1-1. The CDR3 loop spans 13 amino acids. Germline V CDR1 and CDR2: SGHTA, FQGTGA. The CDR3 is CASSFNLNTEAFF.

The V gene is TRBV28, the J gene TRBJ2-5; the TCRdb D gene call, TRBD1, has no DNA to confirm it. Germline loops: CDR1 MDHEN, CDR2 SYDVKM. The CDR3 has 14 residues. The CDR3: CASSSLGVQETQYF.

J is TRBJ1-1 and V is TRBV13. This CDR3 spans 14 amino acids. Germline loops: CDR1 PRHDT, CDR2 FYEKMQ (reference sequence). CDR3 amino acids: CASSLGFSNTEAFF. Variable domain in full (rest from reference TRBV13 and TRBJ1-1): AAGVIQSPRHLIKEKRETATLKCYPIPRHDTVYWYQQGPGQDPQFLISFYEKMQSDKGSIPDRFSAQQFSDYHSELNMSSLELGDSALYFCASSLGFSNTEAFFGQGTRLTVV.

The V call is TRBV6-5, the J call TRBJ2-1; no DNA is available, so the TRBD2 call from TCRdb remains unchecked. CDR3 length: 15 residues. Germline V gene sequence: CDR1 MNHEY, CDR2 SVGAGI. CDR3 loop: CASSYSSGSSHEQFF.

The chain has TRBV13 and TRBJ2-7. This CDR3 comprises 15 residues. CDR1 is PRHDT and CDR2 is FYEKMQ in the germline V gene (reference sequence). The CDR3 loop is CASSSSDRGSYEQYF. Using reference TRBV13 and TRBJ2-7 for the parts outside the CDR3, the full variable domain is AAGVIQSPRHLIKEKRETATLKCYPIPRHDTVYWYQQGPGQDPQFLISFYEKMQSDKGSIPDRFSAQQFSDYHSELNMSSLELGDSALYFCASSSSDRGSYEQYFGPGTRLTVT.

The chain combines TRBV28 with TRBJ1-1. The CDR3 runs 11 residues. Germline V CDR1 and CDR2: MDHEN, SYDVKM. CDR3 protein: CASGVNTEAFF. Full variable domain (outside the CDR3, taken from reference TRBV28 and TRBJ1-1): DVKVTQSSRYLVKRTGEKVFLECVQDMDHENMFWYRQDPGLGLRLIYFSYDVKMKEKGDIPEGYSVSREKKERFSLILESASTNQTSMYLCASGVNTEAFFGQGTRLTVV.

This chain uses TRBV10-3 with TRBJ2-7. CDR1 and CDR2 from the germline V gene are ENHRY and SYGVKD. The CDR3 runs 13 residues. CDR3 region: CAISVGSSYEQYF.

V is TRBV29-1 and J is TRBJ2-5; TCRdb picks TRBD1, but there is no DNA to check that call. CDR3 length: 12 residues. Germline loops: CDR1 SQVTM, CDR2 ANQGSEA. CDR3: CSVGPGRETQYF.

This chain links TRBV5-5 with TRBJ1-2; TCRdb proposes TRBD1, but this gene call is untestable without DNA. Per the germline V gene, CDR1 is SGHKS and CDR2 is YYEKEE (reference sequence). The CDR3 is 14 amino acids. Here the CDR3 reads CASSLVDRGRGYTF.

The gene calls are TRBV11-2 and TRBJ2-1; TCRdb picks TRBD2, but there is no DNA to check that call. Per germline, CDR1 SGHAT and CDR2 FQNNGV. The CDR3 is 21 amino acids. The CDR3 reads CASSFGVPGLAGVGAYNEQFF.

The chain uses TRBV4-1 and TRBJ2-7; the TRBD2 assignment by TCRdb is unverifiable without DNA. Per the germline V gene, CDR1 is MGHRA and CDR2 is YSYEKL. This CDR3 comprises 14 residues. This chain's CDR3 is CASSHPKGHYEQYF.

This chain joins TRBV29-1 and TRBJ2-7; TCRdb's assignment of TRBD1 cannot be checked, as there is no DNA. Germline V gene sequence: CDR1 SQVTM, CDR2 ANQGSEA. The CDR3 has 12 residues. CDR3 sequence: CSVVKGGYEQYF.

The rearrangement links TRBV12-5 to TRBJ1-2; the D gene TCRdb calls, TRBD1, cannot be checked with no DNA. Germline V gene data show CDR1 as LGHNT and CDR2 as FRNRAP. The CDR3 totals 13 residues. CDR3: CASGQTGRYGYTF.

V is TRBV18 and J is TRBJ2-6; TCRdb's assignment of TRBD1 cannot be checked, as there is no DNA. The length of the CDR3 is 15 residues. The germline V gene has CDR1 KGHSH and CDR2 LQKENI. The CDR3 sequence: CASSQTGIGANVLTF.

This CDR3 is CASSPKYYNEQFF. The chain links TRBV10-1 to TRBJ2-1. The CDR3 spans 13 residues. CDR1 WNHNN and CDR2 SYGVQD come from the germline V gene (reference sequence).

V and J are TRBV29-1 and TRBJ2-1; TCRdb's D call of TRBD1 is untestable without DNA. The germline V gene encodes CDR1 SQVTM and CDR2 ANQGSEA. The CDR3 has 14 residues. The CDR3 protein is CSVYHPVGGSEQFF.

V usage is TRBV7-9 and J usage is TRBJ2-7. This CDR3 contains 14 residues. CDR1 and CDR2 (germline): SEHNR, FQNEAQ (reference sequence). The CDR3 sequence is CASSLAGNSYEQYF.

The chain uses TRBV20-1 and TRBJ2-3; the D call from TCRdb, TRBD2, cannot be confirmed without DNA. This CDR3 region has 16 residues. The V gene's germline CDR1 is DFQATT and CDR2 SNEGSKA (reference sequence). CDR3 region: CSAMLAGGTSTDTQYF.

V is TRBV10-1 and J is TRBJ1-1; there is no DNA to check the TCRdb D call of TRBD1. Germline lookup yields CDR1 WNHNN and CDR2 SYGVQD (reference sequence). This CDR3 region has 15 residues. The CDR3 reads CASSGRQGLNTEAFF.

This chain connects TRBV3-1 to TRBJ2-1. The CDR3 is 17 residues long. The germline CDR1 and CDR2 sequences are LGHDT and YNNKEL (reference sequence). The CDR3 spells CASSQDWSRSSYNEQFF.

CDR3 residues: CASTSDAYEQYF. This chain links TRBV12-3 or TRBV12-4 with TRBJ2-7. CDR3 size: 12 residues.

This chain connects TRBV15 to TRBJ2-2; the TCRdb call, TRBD2, lacks DNA for checking. This CDR3 is 17 amino acids long. Per germline, CDR1 LNHNV and CDR2 YYDKDF (reference sequence). CDR3 protein: CATSRDEIAINTGELFF.

The CDR3 region is CASSPGVGYTGELFF. The V gene is TRBV12-3 or TRBV12-4, the J gene TRBJ2-2. The CDR3 length is 15 residues.

This chain connects TRBV4-2 to TRBJ2-7; TCRdb gives TRBD1 as the D gene, but with no DNA this cannot be confirmed. The CDR3 has 15 residues. The germline V gene has CDR1 LGHNA and CDR2 YNFKEQ. The CDR3 sequence: CASSQAGDSSYEQYF.